The 21 T cell receptor beta chains listed next were all sequenced from one sample in a study of T-cell memory formation after mild COVID-19. TCRdb re-called the 5' RACE reads with MiXCR, one entry per CDR3 protein. The sample contains 250,000 to 300,000 distinct CDR3 sequences, roughly 8.2% of which appear only once. The specimen sequenced was PBMCs or a T cell subset sorted from them (not recorded which). Source of these receptors: a man aged 18 to 30 who had mild COVID-19 (a few samples of this study predate the infection). Cell type and time point are not known.

The V and J genes are TRBV5-6 and TRBJ2-6; unclear D gene. CDR1 and CDR2 from the germline V gene are SGHDT and YYEEEE. This CDR3 is 12 amino acids long. V was clipped by 4 bases and J by 8 bases, with 7 bases between them. This chain's CDR3 is CASSPATNVLTF. CDR3 nucleotides: TGTGCCAGCAGCCCTGCGACCAACGTCCTGACTTTC.

In this sample, this clonotype turned up a few times. The chain carries TRBV4-1 and TRBJ1-2, with 11 positions matching TRBD1. V gave up 4 bases and J gave up 6 bases; unmatched junction bases: 4. Germline V gene sequence: CDR1 MGHRA, CDR2 YSYEKL. This CDR3 is built from 14 residues. The CDR3 bases are TGCGCCAGCAGCCCCCGGGACAGGGGGAATGGCTACACCTTC. It is translated as CASSPRDRGNGYTF.

This clonotype has more than one count but fewer than ten. CDR3 nucleotides: TGCAGTGCTAGGGAATTAGCGGGGGGGAAAGATACGCAGTATTTT. Encoded protein: CSARELAGGKDTQYF. V is TRBV20-1 and J is TRBJ2-3; 11 nucleotides align to TRBD2. The germline V gene has CDR1 DFQATT and CDR2 SNEGSKA (reference sequence). The CDR3 runs 15 residues. V lost 3 bases, J lost 5 bases, and 7 bases stayed unmatched.

This clonotype was counted a few times. The chain couples TRBV5-1 to TRBJ2-2, with TRBD1 matching 9 bases. This CDR3 is built from 15 residues. Trimming cost V 0 bases and J 5 bases; bases outside gene matches: 2. Germline CDR1 is SGHRS and CDR2 is YFSETQ. The CDR3 spells CASSLVTGGTGELFF. In DNA, the CDR3 is TGCGCCAGCAGCTTGGTGACAGGGGGTACCGGGGAGCTGTTTTTT.

This clonotype was picked up a small number of times. The chain couples TRBV6-4 to TRBJ2-1; 11 bases align to TRBD2. The junction had 5 bases not matched to a gene; V was cut back by 2 bases and J by 8 bases. Germline-derived CDR1 and CDR2 are MRHNA and SNTAGT. This CDR3 has 15 amino acids. CDR3 DNA: TGTGCCAGCAGTGACAGGGCTAGCGGGGGGTATGAGCAGTTCTTC. This translates into CASSDRASGGYEQFF.

This clonotype was observed a few times. The chain uses TRBV20-1 and TRBJ1-5; D perhaps matches TRBD1 (6 bases). Germline CDR1 is DFQATT and CDR2 is SNEGSKA (reference sequence). The CDR3 is 14 amino acids. The ends were cut back, 4 bases at V and 2 bases at J, with 12 bases in the middle. The CDR3 coding sequence is TGCAGTGCTACCCAGGGGCCAGGCAATCAGCCCCAGCATTTT. The encoded protein is CSATQGPGNQPQHF.

V and J are TRBV3-1 and TRBJ2-5; 7 bases align to TRBD2. CDR1 and CDR2 from the germline V gene are LGHDT and YNNKEL (reference sequence). Trimming removed 0 bases from V and 3 bases from J; junction bases left unmatched: 4. This CDR3 is 15 amino acids long. CDR3: CASSQETLAEETQYF. The DNA for the CDR3 is TGTGCCAGCAGCCAAGAAACTCTAGCGGAAGAGACCCAGTACTTC.

A few counts support this clonotype. V and J are TRBV29-1 and TRBJ1-4; D not certain. The germline V and J ends were trimmed by 3 bases and 3 bases, with 8 bases remaining between them. The CDR3 covers 13 residues. Per the germline V gene, CDR1 is SQVTM and CDR2 is ANQGSEA. The CDR3 DNA reads as TGCAGCGTTGAGAACAGAGCTAATGAAAAACTGTTTTTT. Protein product: CSVENRANEKLFF.

This clonotype was counted at least ten times. The chain uses TRBV7-3 and TRBJ2-3, with D possibly matching TRBD2 (5 bases). The CDR3 is 15 amino acids. V was pared by 5 bases and J by 0 bases, with 12 bases between. Germline-derived CDR1 and CDR2 are SGHTA and FQGTGA. This CDR3 is CASSPDSSSTDTQYF. The CDR3 bases are TGTGCCAGCAGCCCGGACTCTTCTAGCACAGATACGCAGTATTTT.

Many counts were recorded for this clonotype. This chain links TRBV28 with TRBJ1-5; no clear D. V was clipped by 3 bases and J by 7 bases, with 7 bases between them. This CDR3 has 12 residues. From germline, CDR1 is MDHEN and CDR2 SYDVKM. CDR3 amino acids: CASSFSGQPQHF. As DNA, the CDR3 is TGTGCCAGCAGTTTCTCAGGCCAGCCCCAGCATTTT.

V usage is TRBV6-5 and J usage is TRBJ2-3; D is ambiguous. V was clipped by 6 bases and J by 1 base, with 8 bases between them. The CDR3 sequence is 13 residues long. The germline V gene has CDR1 MNHEY and CDR2 SVGAGI. CDR3 amino acids: CASSAAGTDTQYF. The CDR3 DNA reads as TGTGCCAGCAGCGCGGCTGGCACAGATACGCAGTATTTT.

The chain links TRBV18 to TRBJ2-7; possibly TRBD1 for D (5 bases). Deletions cut 1 base from V and 7 bases from J, with 11 bases between. The CDR3 runs to 13 residues. In germline, CDR1 is KGHSH, CDR2 LQKENI. CDR3 coding DNA: TGTGCCAGCTCACCACGACAGAGTCGGGAGCAGTACTTC. This sequence encodes CASSPRQSREQYF.

This chain links TRBV27 with TRBJ1-1; TRBD1 aligns across 7 bases. Trimming cost V 10 bases and J 0 bases; bases outside gene matches: 14. CDR1 and CDR2 (germline): MNHEY, SMNVEV (reference sequence). This CDR3 contains 16 residues. The CDR3, as DNA: TGTGCCACCTCTGCCCGGAAGGGGGCCATGAACACTGAAGCTTTCTTT. Protein sequence: CATSARKGAMNTEAFF.

Many counts were recorded for this clonotype. V usage is TRBV3-1 and J usage is TRBJ2-3, with D unclear. The CDR3 sequence is 15 residues long. V lost 0 bases and J 3 bases, leaving 10 bases between the germline ends. Germline CDR1 is LGHDT and CDR2 is YNNKEL (reference sequence). CDR3 region: CASSQDTSRTDTQYF. The CDR3 region has the DNA TGTGCCAGCAGCCAAGACACCAGTAGAACAGATACGCAGTATTTT.

This clonotype was found many times. The rearrangement uses TRBV5-1 and TRBJ1-1, with D unclear. Germline CDR1 is SGHRS and CDR2 is YFSETQ. V gave up 2 bases and J gave up 5 bases, with 13 bases separating them. This CDR3 spans 14 amino acids. The CDR3 sequence is CASSLNGDWTEAFF. CDR3 DNA: TGCGCCAGCAGCTTAAACGGGGATTGGACTGAAGCTTTCTTT.

At least ten counts were recorded for this clonotype. The chain combines TRBV4-3 with TRBJ2-1, with a possible D match to TRBD2 (5 bases). Germline CDR1 LGHNA, CDR2 YSLEER. The germline V and J ends were trimmed by 0 bases and 5 bases, with 8 bases remaining between them. The CDR3 covers 14 residues. The CDR3 loop reads CASSQEAGDNEQFF. The CDR3 nucleotides read TGCGCCAGCAGCCAAGAGGCCGGGGACAATGAGCAGTTCTTC.

This chain connects TRBV7-8 to TRBJ2-5; 12 bases fit TRBD2. The CDR3 loop spans 16 amino acids. Germline V gene sequence: CDR1 SGHVS, CDR2 FQNEAQ. J was trimmed by 0 bases and V by 4 bases; bases with no gene match: 3. The CDR3 loop reads CASSSGLAGNQETQYF. CDR3 DNA: TGTGCCAGCAGCTCCGGACTAGCGGGGAACCAAGAGACCCAGTACTTC.

The chain uses TRBV19 and TRBJ1-1, with 7 bases matching TRBD1. Per the germline V gene, CDR1 is LNHDA and CDR2 is SQIVND (reference sequence). V shed 2 bases, J shed 6 bases, and the junction held 9 bases outside the gene matches. The CDR3 covers 15 residues. The CDR3 reads CASSIMGQQWAEAFF. In nucleotides, the CDR3 is TGTGCCAGTAGTATAATGGGACAGCAGTGGGCTGAAGCTTTCTTT.

The chain uses TRBV7-2 and TRBJ2-1, with D perhaps being TRBD1 or TRBD2 (5 bases each). V lost 1 base and J lost 10, with 17 bases in between. Germline CDR1 is SGHTA and CDR2 is FQGNSA. The CDR3 has 15 residues. The CDR3 here is CASSLGPGTPLEQFF. The CDR3 DNA is TGTGCCAGCAGCTTAGGTCCGGGGACCCCTCTCGAGCAGTTCTTC.

The chain uses TRBV5-4 and TRBJ2-5; D is perhaps TRBD1 or TRBD2 (5 bases each). This CDR3 contains 16 residues. CDR1 and CDR2 (germline): SGHNT, YYREEE (reference sequence). Between the trimmed V and J ends, which lost 4 bases and 2 bases, there was a span of 18 bases. The CDR3 DNA is TGTGCCAGCAGCATACCAATCGGGACGGGACAAGAGACCCAGTACTTC. Protein: CASSIPIGTGQETQYF. Full variable domain (rest looked up from reference TRBV5-4 and TRBJ2-5): ETGVTQSPTHLIKTRGQQVTLRCSSQSGHNTVSWYQQALGQGPQFIFQYYREEENGRGNFPPRFSGLQFPNYSSELNVNALELDDSALYLCASSIPIGTGQETQYFGPGTRLLVL.

This clonotype was seen ten or more times. The chain recombines TRBV6-5 with TRBJ2-4, with 7 bases aligning to TRBD1. The V gene end was trimmed by 0 bases and the J gene end by 1 base; junction bases not matched to a gene: 0. The CDR3 has 15 residues. CDR1 is MNHEY and CDR2 is SVGAGI in the germline V gene. CDR3: CASSYSGGAKNIQYF. The CDR3 DNA follows: TGTGCCAGCAGTTACTCAGGGGGCGCCAAAAACATTCAGTACTTC.